The present T cell receptor (beta chain) was sequenced within a study of response to subunit inactivated influenza vaccine. CDR3 length: 15 amino acids. Germline V lookup: CDR1 SGDLS, CDR2 YYNGEE. V gave up 4 bases and J gave up 3 bases; unmatched junction bases: 10. MiXCR was run by TCRdb on the RT-PCR reads, yielding one entry per CDR3 protein. Among about 540,000 distinct CDR3 sequences, under 30% were seen once, and the ten largest hold 2.5% to 3.5%. This clonotype was counted a few times. Antigen specificity is unknown. Study-wide points: Authors suggested that a seasonal influenza vaccination recruits few new T cells each time.

These same data were also listed under a study on T cells expressing NK-cell markers. That work states: What made the TCR beta cDNA was 5'RACE template switching with UMIs. Each of 5 to 7 donors carried dominant NKG2C+ clonotypes accounting for about 1.0-7.0% of CD8+ T cells.

This sequence was found in a man between 45 and 60 years old who received an inactivated influenza vaccine. The chain combines TRBV9 with TRBJ2-7; 7 nucleotides line up with TRBD2. Here the sequenced sample was CD4+ T cells sorted from PBMCs, taken 11 to 12 days after vaccination. CDR3 region: CASSPAQSGIYEQYF. The CDR3, as DNA: TGTGCCAGCAGCCCCGCGCAGAGCGGGATCTACGAGCAGTACTTC.